This T cell receptor beta chain was profiled in a study of shared clonotypes between healthy human individuals. Donors included only healthy HIV-negative adults lacking recent acute infections or vaccinations. CD45RA-negative memory and CD45RA+ naive subsets were split from the CD4+ cells. CDR1 and CDR2 from the germline V gene are KGHSH and LQKENI. CDR3 length equals 15 residues. V lost 2 bases and J 0 bases, leaving 11 bases between the germline ends. Overall study results and limits: Generally, naive subsets came out with larger estimated richness than memory subsets. Sampling used blood alone; tissue repertoires probably differ.

Regarding this clone: What it binds is not known.

The table came from immunoSEQ multiplex PCR; TCRdb's copy has only in-frame clones and leaves some out. The repertoire consists of 1.6 million or so clones, with approximately 98.5% occurring once and the leading ten covering 0.36%. The origin of this receptor is a man under 40 in good health. The J gene is TRBJ2-7, the V gene TRBV18, with D possibly being TRBD1 (6 bases). The source material was naive CD4+ T cells sorted from blood. Sample subset: CD45RA+ positively selected. The chain's CDR3 is CASSPRQVGSYEQYF. The DNA of the CDR3 is TGTGCCAGCTCACCAAGACAGGTTGGCTCCTACGAGCAGTACTTC. The complete variable domain, with remaining parts taken from reference TRBV18 and TRBJ2-7, reads NAGVMQNPRHLVRRRGQEARLRCSPMKGHSHVYWYRQLPEEGLKFMVYLQKENIIDESGMPKERFSAEFPKEGPSILRIQQVVRGDSAAYFCASSPRQVGSYEQYFGPGTRLTVT.